The clone carrying this T cell receptor beta chain turned up a few times. Its cognate antigen is unknown. Looked up from germline, CDR1 is MNHEY and CDR2 is SVGEGT. V was trimmed by 5 bases and J by 1 base, leaving 12 bases between them. The CDR3 has 14 amino acids. Sequenced by immunoSEQ multiplex PCR; TCRdb stores in-frame clones only, minus some. The sample shows 450,000 to 550,000 clones, roughly nine tenths of them seen only once. The data originate from a study of Ad26.COV2.S vaccination and SARS-CoV-2 variants. The study's findings and limits: An underestimation of total T cell responses may have resulted from the TCR breadth and depth analyses.

Treatment defined: some 20 received Ad26.COV2.S at low or high dose, single or two shots; about 5 received placebo; per-sample allocation not given. Specimen acquisition occurred on day 63 following the initial vaccine or placebo injection. This TCR derives from a person aged 18-60 years who received the Ad26.COV2.S COVID-19 vaccine or a placebo. The chain employs TRBV6-2 or TRBV6-3 and TRBJ2-7; D possibly corresponds to TRBD1 (6 bases). The source material was peripheral blood, sampled in a trial of Ad26.COV2.S vaccine versus placebo. In DNA, the CDR3 is TGTGCCAGCAGTAGAACGAGGGGGTCCTACGAGCAGTACGTC. It translates to CASSRTRGSYEQYV.